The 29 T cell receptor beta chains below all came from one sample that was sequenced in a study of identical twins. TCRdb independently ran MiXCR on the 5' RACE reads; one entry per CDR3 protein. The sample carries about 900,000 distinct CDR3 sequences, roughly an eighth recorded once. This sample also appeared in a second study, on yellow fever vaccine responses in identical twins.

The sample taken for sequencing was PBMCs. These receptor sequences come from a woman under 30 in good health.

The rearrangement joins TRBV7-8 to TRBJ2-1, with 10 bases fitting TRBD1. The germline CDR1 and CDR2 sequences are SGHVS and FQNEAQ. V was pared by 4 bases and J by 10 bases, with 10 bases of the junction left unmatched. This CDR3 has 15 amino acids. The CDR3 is CASSSRQGAGYEQFF. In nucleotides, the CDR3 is TGTGCCAGCAGCTCCAGACAGGGGGCGGGTTACGAGCAGTTCTTC.

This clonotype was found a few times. This chain's CDR3 is CATSRDPVQGPNTGELFF. CDR3 nucleotides: TGTGCCACCAGCAGAGATCCGGTACAGGGCCCGAACACCGGGGAGCTGTTTTTT. The chain uses TRBV15 and TRBJ2-2; D perhaps matches TRBD1 (6 bases). V lost 0 bases and J 0 bases, leaving 14 bases between the germline ends. The germline gives CDR1 LNHNV, CDR2 YYDKDF (reference sequence). The CDR3 has 18 amino acids.

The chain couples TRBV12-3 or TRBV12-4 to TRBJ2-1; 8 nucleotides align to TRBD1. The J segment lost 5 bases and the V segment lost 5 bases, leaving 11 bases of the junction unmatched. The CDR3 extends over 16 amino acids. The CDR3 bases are TGTGCCAGCAGTCAGTCGGCAGGGGGCACGGACAATGAGCAGTTCTTC. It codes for CASSQSAGGTDNEQFF.

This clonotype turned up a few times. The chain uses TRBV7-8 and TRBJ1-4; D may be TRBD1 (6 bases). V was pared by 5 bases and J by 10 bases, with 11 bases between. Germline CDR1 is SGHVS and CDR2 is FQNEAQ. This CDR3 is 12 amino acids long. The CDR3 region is CASSLEGGKLFF. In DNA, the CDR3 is TGTGCCAGCAGCCTCGAAGGGGGAAAACTGTTTTTT. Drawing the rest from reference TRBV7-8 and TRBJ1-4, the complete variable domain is GAGVSQSPRYKVAKRGQDVALRCDPISGHVSLFWYQQALGQGPEFLTYFQNEAQLDKSGLPSDRFFAERPEGSVSTLKIQRTQQEDSAVYLCASSLEGGKLFFGSGTQLSVL.

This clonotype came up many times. The CDR3 DNA sequence: TGTGCCAGCAGCTTAATCGGGACTAGGATGAGCCGGGCGTACGAGCAGTACTTC. Protein: CASSLIGTRMSRAYEQYF. The chain recombines TRBV11-2 with TRBJ2-7, with 8 positions matching TRBD2. Germline loops: CDR1 SGHAT, CDR2 FQNNGV. The CDR3 totals 18 residues. The V gene end was trimmed by 2 bases and the J gene end by 4 bases; junction bases not matched to a gene: 16.

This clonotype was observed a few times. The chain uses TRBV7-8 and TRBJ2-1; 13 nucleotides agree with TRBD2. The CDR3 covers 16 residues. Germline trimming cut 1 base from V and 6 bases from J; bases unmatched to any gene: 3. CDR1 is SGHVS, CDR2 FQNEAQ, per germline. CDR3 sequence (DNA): TGTGCCAGCAGCTTAGGTGGACTAGCGGGAGCCAATGAGCAGTTCTTC. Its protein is CASSLGGLAGANEQFF.

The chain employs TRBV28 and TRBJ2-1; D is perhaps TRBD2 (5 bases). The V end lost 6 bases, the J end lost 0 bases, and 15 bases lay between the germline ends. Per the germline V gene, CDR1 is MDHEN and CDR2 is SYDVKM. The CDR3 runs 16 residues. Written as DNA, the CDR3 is TGTGCCAGCAGCCAAAGGACTTTCAGCTCCTACAATGAGCAGTTCTTC. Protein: CASSQRTFSSYNEQFF.

For the CDR3, the DNA is TGTGCCAGCAGTCTTCTAACGGGAGGGCCCTACGAGCAGTACTTC. This gives the protein CASSLLTGGPYEQYF. The chain joins TRBV28 to TRBJ2-7; 8 bases match TRBD2. V lost 5 bases and J lost 2; bases outside the gene matches: 8. In germline, CDR1 is MDHEN, CDR2 SYDVKM. CDR3 size: 15 residues.

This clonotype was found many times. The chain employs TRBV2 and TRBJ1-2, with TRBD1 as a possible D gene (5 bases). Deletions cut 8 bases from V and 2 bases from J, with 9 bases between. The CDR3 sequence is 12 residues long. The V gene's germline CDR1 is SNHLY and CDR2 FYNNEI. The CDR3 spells CASGAGNYGYTF. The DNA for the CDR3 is TGTGCCAGCGGGGCGGGAAACTATGGCTACACCTTC.

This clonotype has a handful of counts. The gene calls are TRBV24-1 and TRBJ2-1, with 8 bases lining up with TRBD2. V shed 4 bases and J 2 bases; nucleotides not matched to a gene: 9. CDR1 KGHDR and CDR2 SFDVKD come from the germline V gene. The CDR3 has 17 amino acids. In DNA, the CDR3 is TGTGCCACCAGTGACGTGAGCGGGAGAACCACCTACAATGAGCAGTTCTTC. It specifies CATSDVSGRTTYNEQFF.

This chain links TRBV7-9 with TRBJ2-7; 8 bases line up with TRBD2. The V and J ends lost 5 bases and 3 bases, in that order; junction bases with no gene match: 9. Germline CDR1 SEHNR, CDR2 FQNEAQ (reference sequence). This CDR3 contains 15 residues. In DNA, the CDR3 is TGTGCCAGCAGCCCTACCGGGACTAGGGGCTACGAGCAGTACTTC. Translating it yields CASSPTGTRGYEQYF.

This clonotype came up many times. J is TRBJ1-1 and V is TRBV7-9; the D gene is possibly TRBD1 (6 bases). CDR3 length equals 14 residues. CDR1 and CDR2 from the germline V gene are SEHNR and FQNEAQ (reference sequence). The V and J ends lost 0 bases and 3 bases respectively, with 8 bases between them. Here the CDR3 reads CASSLAQGHTEAFF. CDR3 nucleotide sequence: TGTGCCAGCAGCTTAGCGCAGGGGCACACTGAAGCTTTCTTT.

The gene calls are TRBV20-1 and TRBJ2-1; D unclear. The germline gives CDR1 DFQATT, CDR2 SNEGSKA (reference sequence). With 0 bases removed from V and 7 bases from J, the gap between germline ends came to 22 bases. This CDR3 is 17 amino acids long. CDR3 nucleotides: TGCAGTGCTAGAGATTTTCTAGAACATTCCACGAGTAATGAGCAGTTCTTC. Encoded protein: CSARDFLEHSTSNEQFF.

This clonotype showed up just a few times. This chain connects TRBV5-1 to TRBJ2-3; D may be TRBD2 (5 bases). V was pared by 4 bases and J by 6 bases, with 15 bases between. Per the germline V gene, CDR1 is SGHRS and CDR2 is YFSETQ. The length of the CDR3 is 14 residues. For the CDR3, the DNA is TGCGCCAGCAGCCCAGGACCGCCGGGGGATACGCAGTATTTT. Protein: CASSPGPPGDTQYF.

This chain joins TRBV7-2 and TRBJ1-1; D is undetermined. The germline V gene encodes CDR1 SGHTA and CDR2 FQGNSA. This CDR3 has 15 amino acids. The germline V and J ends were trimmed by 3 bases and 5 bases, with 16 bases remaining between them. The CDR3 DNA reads TGTGCCAGCAGCTTTCTTCCGGGAGGGAGAACTGAAGCTTTCTTT. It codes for CASSFLPGGRTEAFF. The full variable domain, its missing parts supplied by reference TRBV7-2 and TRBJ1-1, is GAGVSQSPSNKVTEKGKDVELRCDPISGHTALYWYRQSLGQGLEFLIYFQGNSAPDKSGLPSDRFSAERTGGSVSTLTIQRTQQEDSAVYLCASSFLPGGRTEAFFGQGTRLTVV.

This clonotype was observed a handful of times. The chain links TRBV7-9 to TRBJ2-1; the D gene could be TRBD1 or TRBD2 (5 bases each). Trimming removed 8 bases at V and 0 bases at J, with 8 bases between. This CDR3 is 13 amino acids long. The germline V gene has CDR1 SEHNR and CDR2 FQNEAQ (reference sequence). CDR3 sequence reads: CASWGISYNEQFF. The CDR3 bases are TGTGCCAGCTGGGGGATCTCCTACAATGAGCAGTTCTTC.

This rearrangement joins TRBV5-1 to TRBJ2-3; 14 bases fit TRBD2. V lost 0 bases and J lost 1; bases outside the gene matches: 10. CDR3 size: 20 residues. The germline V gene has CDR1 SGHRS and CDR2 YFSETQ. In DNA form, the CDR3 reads TGCGCCAGCAGCTTGGACGGGGGGACTAGCGGGAGACGGGGCACAGATACGCAGTATTTT. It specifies CASSLDGGTSGRRGTDTQYF.

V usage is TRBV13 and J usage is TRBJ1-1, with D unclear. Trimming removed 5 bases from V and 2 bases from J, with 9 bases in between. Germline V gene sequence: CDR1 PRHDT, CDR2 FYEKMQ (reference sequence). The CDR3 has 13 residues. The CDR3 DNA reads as TGTGCCAGCAGCGAGGTGGATAACACTGAAGCTTTCTTT. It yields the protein CASSEVDNTEAFF.

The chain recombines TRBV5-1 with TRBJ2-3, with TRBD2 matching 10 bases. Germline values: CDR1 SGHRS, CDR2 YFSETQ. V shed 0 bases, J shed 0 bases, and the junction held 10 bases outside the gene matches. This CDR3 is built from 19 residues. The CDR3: CASSLVRASGGLSTDTQYF. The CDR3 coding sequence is TGCGCCAGCAGCTTGGTTCGGGCTAGCGGGGGCCTGAGCACAGATACGCAGTATTTT.

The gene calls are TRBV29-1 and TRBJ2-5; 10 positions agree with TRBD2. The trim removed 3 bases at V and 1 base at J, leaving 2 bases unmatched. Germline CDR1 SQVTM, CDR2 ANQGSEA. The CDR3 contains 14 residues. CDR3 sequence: CSVERLAGQETQYF. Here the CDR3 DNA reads TGCAGCGTTGAGAGACTAGCGGGCCAAGAGACCCAGTACTTC. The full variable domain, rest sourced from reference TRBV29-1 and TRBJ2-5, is SAVISQKPSRDICQRGTSLTIQCQVDSQVTMMFWYRQQPGQSLTLIATANQGSEATYESGFVIDKFPISRPNLTFSTLTVSNMSPEDSSIYLCSVERLAGQETQYFGPGTRLLVL.

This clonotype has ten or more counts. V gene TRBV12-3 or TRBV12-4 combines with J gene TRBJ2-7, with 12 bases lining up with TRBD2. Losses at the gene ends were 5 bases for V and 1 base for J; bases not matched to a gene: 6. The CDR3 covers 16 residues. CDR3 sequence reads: CASSPRTSGASYEQYF. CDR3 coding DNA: TGTGCCAGCAGTCCCAGGACTAGCGGGGCATCCTACGAGCAGTACTTC.

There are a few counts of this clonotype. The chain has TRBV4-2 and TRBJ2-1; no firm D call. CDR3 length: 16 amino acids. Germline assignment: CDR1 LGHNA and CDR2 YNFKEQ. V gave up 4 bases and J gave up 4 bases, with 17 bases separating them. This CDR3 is CASSPTPSGLYNEQFF. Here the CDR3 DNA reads TGTGCCAGCAGCCCCACCCCTTCGGGCTTGTACAATGAGCAGTTCTTC.

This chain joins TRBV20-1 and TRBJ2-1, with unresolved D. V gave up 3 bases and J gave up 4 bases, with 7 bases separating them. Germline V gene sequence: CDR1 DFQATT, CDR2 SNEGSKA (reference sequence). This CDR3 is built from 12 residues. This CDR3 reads CSASRQYNEQFF. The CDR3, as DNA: TGCAGTGCTAGTCGGCAGTACAATGAGCAGTTCTTC.

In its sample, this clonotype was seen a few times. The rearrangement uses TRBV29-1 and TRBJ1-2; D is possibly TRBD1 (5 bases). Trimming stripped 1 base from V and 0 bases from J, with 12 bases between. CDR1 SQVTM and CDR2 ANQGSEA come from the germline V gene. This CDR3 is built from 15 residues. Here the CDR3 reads CSVEGGPETNYGYTF. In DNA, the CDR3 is TGCAGCGTTGAAGGGGGCCCGGAAACTAACTATGGCTACACCTTC.

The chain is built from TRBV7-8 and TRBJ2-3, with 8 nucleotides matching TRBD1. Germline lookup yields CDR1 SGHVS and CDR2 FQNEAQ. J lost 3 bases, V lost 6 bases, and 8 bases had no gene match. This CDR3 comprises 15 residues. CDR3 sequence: CASSSYRGTTDTQYF. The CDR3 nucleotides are TGTGCCAGCAGTTCCTACAGGGGGACGACAGATACGCAGTATTTT.

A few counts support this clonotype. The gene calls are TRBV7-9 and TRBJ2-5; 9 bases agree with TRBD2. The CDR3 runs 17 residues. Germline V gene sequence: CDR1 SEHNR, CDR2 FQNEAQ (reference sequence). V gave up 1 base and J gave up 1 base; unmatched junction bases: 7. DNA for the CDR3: TGTGCCAGCAGCTTAGGCGCAAAAGCGGGAGGCCAAGAGACCCAGTACTTC. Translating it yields CASSLGAKAGGQETQYF.

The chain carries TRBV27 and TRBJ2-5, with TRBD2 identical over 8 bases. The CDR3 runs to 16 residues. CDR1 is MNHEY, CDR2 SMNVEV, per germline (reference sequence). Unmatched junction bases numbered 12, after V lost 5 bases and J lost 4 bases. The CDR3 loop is CASSLNLRGGRETQYF. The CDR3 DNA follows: TGTGCCAGCAGTCTCAACCTCCGGGGGGGCCGAGAGACCCAGTACTTC.

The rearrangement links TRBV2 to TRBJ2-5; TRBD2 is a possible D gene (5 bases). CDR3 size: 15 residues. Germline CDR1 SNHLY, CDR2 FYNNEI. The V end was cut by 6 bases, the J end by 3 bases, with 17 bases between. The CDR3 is CASRRLPIREETQYF. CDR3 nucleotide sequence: TGTGCCAGCAGGAGACTACCTATTCGAGAAGAGACCCAGTACTTC.

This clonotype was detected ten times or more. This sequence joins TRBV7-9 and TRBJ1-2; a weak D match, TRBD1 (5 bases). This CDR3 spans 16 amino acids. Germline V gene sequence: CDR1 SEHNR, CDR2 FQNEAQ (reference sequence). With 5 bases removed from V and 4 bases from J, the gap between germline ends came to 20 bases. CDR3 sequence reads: CASSPPLLGQGYGYTF. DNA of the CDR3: TGTGCCAGCAGCCCCCCTCTTCTGGGGCAGGGCTATGGCTACACCTTC.